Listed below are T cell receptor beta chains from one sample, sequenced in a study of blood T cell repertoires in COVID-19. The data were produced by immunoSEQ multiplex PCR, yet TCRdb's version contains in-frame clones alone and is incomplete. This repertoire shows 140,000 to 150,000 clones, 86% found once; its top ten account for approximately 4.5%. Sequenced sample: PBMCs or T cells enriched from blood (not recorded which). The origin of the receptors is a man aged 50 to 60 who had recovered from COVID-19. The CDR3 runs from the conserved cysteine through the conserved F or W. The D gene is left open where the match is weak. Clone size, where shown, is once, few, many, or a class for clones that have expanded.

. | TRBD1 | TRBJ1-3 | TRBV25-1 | CASSDRTGLGNTIYF | TGTGCCAGCAGTGACCGGACAGGGTTGGGAAACACCATATATTTT
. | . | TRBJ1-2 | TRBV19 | CASSIGSTPYGYTF | TGTGCCAGTAGTATAGGGTCGACTCCCTATGGCTACACCTTC
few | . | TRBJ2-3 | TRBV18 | CASSPVLALDTQYF | TGTGCCAGCTCACCAGTCCTAGCGTTAGATACGCAGTATTTT
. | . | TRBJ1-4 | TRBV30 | CAWRSPPAVVLREKLFF | TGTGCCTGGAGGTCCCCACCCGCGGTCGTCCTGCGAGAAAAACTGTTTTTT
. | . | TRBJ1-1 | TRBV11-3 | CASSLQGGTEAFF | TGTGCCAGCAGCTTACAGGGTGGGACTGAAGCTTTCTTT
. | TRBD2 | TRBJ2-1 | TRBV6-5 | CASSYQREGFNEQFF | TGTGCCAGCAGTTACCAGCGGGAAGGGTTTAATGAGCAGTTCTTC
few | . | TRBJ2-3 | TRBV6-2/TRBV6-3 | CASSYLAGTDTQYF | TGTGCCAGCAGTTACCTAGCAGGCACAGATACGCAGTATTTT
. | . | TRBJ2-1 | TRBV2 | CASKYEASQFF | TGTGCCAGCAAATATGAGGCATCGCAGTTCTTC
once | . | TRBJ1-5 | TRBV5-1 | CASSLGELDQPQHF | TGCGCCAGCAGCTTAGGAGAACTCGATCAGCCCCAGCATTTT
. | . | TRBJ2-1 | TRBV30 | CAWRTYSAGEQFF | TGTGCCTGGAGGACCTACTCGGCGGGTGAGCAGTTCTTC
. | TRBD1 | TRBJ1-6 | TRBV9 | CASSGTGQRNSPLHF | TGTGCCAGCAGCGGAACGGGACAGCGTAATTCACCCCTCCACTTT
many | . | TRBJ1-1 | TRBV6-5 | CASSYMEETEAFF | TGTGCCAGCAGTTACATGGAGGAGACTGAAGCTTTCTTT
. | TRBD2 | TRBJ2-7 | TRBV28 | CARPVREAGNYEQYF | TGTGCCAGACCCGTACGGGAAGCGGGAAACTACGAGCAGTACTTC
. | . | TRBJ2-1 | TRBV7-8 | CASSFSNFPYEQFF | TGTGCCAGCAGCTTTAGCAATTTTCCCTATGAGCAGTTCTTC
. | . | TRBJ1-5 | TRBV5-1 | CASSLTGNSNQPQHF | TGCGCCAGCAGCCTTACAGGAAATAGCAATCAGCCCCAGCATTTT
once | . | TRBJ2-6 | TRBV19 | CASSRRDNPSGANVLTF | TGTGCCAGTAGTCGCCGGGACAATCCTTCTGGGGCCAACGTCCTGACTTTC
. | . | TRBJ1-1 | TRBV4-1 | CASSQVGGGPEAFF | TGCGCCAGCAGCCAAGTGGGGGGGGGCCCTGAAGCTTTCTTT
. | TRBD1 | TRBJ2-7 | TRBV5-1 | CASSFGGQGSSYEQYF | TGCGCCAGCAGCTTTGGTGGACAGGGGAGCTCCTACGAGCAGTACTTC
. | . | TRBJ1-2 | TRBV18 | CASSDRNYGYTF | TGTGCCAGCTCAGACAGAAACTATGGCTACACCTTC
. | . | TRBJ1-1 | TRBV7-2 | CASSLGGLTEAFF | TGTGCCAGCAGCTTAGGAGGGTTGACTGAAGCTTTCTTT
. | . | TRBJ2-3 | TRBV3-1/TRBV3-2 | CASTGLSTDTQYF | TGTGCCAGCACCGGACTCAGCACAGATACGCAGTATTTT
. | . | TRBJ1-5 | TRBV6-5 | CASSRGWSNQPQHF | TGTGCCAGCAGTAGAGGATGGAGCAATCAGCCCCAGCATTTT